The text below deals with one T cell receptor (beta chain). What it binds is unknown. The sample belongs to a study of T cell responses to AZD1222 COVID-19 vaccine. The method was immunoSEQ multiplex PCR; TCRdb's version includes in-frame clones alone and lacks a portion of them. In the table there are some 120,000 clones, 90% to 95% of which are singletons. The CDR3 is 14 amino acids. Trimming removed 6 bases from V and 1 base from J, with 11 bases in between. Germline V gives CDR1 SGHRS, CDR2 YFSETQ. Points from the study as a whole: Compared with day 0, the breadth and depth of the Spike-specific TCR repertoire rose significantly after two doses of AZD1222.

The sample consisted of peripheral blood, taken on day 0 of AZD1222 vaccination. This sequence was found in an adult in good health. The J gene is TRBJ1-5, the V gene TRBV5-1, with D unresolved. The CDR3 sequence: CASKEGTSNQPQHF. CDR3 sequence (DNA): TGCGCCAGCAAGGAGGGAACGAGCAATCAGCCCCAGCATTTT. The variable domain in full, completed from reference TRBV5-1 and TRBJ1-5, reads KAGVTQTPRYLIKTRGQQVTLSCSPISGHRSVSWYQQTPGQGLQFLFEYFSETQRNKGNFPGRFSGRQFSNSRSEMNVSTLELGDSALYLCASKEGTSNQPQHFGDGTRLSIL.